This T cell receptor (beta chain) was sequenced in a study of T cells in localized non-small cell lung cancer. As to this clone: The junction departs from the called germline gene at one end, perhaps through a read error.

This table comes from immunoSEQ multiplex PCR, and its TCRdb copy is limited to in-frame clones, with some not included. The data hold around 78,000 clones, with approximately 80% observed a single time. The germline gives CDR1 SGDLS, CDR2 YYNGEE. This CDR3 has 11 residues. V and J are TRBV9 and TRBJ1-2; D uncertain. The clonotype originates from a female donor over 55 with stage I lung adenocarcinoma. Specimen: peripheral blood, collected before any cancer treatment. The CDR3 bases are TGTGCCAGCAGCGTAAGGGTTGGGCCGAACTTC. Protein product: CASSVRVGPNF.